This T cell receptor beta chain was identified during a study of blood T cell repertoires in COVID-19. Study overall: From the United States, Italy and Spain came samples of acute and convalescent COVID-19. Sources were T cells, B-cell-depleted T cells, or PBMCs; the material itself was cDNA or gDNA.

TCRdb's table, derived via immunoSEQ multiplex PCR, lists solely in-frame clones and lacks some. The repertoire holds about 36,000 clones, roughly 78% seen once, with about 35% in the top ten. The sample holds a few counts of this clone. The CDR3 covers 15 residues. V lost 0 bases to trimming and J lost 10 bases, with 14 bases between them. Germline CDR1 reads SGHDT; CDR2 reads YYEEEE. Sequences were obtained from peripheral blood. This clonotype originated in a man between 60 and 70 years old with acute or convalescent COVID-19. The chain combines TRBV5-6 with TRBJ1-6; D is unresolved. CDR3 amino acids: CASSLEGVVGSPLHF. The CDR3 nucleotides read TGTGCCAGCAGCTTGGAGGGAGTCGTAGGATCACCCCTCCACTTT.